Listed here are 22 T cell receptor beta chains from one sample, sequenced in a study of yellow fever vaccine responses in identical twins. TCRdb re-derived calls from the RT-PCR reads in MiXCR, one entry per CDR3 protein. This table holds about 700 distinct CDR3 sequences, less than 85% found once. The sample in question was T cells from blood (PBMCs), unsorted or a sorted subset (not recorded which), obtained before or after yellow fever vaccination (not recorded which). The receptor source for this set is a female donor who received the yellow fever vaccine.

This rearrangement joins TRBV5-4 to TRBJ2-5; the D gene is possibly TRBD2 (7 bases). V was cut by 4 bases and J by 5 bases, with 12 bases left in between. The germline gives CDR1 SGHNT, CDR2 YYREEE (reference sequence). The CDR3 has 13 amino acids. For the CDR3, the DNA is TGTGCCAGCAGCGAGGGGGGGGAGGAGACCCAGTACTTC. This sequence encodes CASSEGGEETQYF.

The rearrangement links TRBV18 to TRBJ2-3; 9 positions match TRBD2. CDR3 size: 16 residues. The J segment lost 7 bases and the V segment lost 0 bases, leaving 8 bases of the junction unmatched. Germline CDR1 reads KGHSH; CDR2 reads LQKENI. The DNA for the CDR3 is TGTGCCAGCTCACCACCTGGCGGGAGGGCCGGAAATACGCAGTATTTT. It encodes CASSPPGGRAGNTQYF.

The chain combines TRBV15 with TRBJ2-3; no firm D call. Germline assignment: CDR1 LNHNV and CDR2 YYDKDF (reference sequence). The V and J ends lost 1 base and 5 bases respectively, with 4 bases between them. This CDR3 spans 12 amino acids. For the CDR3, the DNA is TGTGCCACCAGCAGAGTACTAGATACGCAGTATTTT. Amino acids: CATSRVLDTQYF.

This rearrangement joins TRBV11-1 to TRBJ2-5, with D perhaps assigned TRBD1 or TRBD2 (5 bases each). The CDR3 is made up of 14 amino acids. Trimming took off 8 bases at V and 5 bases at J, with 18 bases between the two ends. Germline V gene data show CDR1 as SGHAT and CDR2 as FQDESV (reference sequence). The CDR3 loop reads CASGGDKSGETQYF. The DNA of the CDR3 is TGTGCCAGCGGGGGAGACAAATCCGGTGAGACCCAGTACTTC.

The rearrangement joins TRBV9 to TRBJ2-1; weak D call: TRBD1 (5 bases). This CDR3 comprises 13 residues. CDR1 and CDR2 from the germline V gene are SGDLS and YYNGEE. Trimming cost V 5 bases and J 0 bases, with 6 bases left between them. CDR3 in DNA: TGTGCCAGCAGGGACACCTCCTACAATGAGCAGTTCTTC. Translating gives CASRDTSYNEQFF.

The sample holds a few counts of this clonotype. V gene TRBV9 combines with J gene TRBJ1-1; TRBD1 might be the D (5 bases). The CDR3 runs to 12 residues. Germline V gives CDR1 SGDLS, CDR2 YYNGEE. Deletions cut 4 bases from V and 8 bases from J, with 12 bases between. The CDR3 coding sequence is TGTGCCAGCAGCAAAGGGGTGGGGGAAGCTTTCTTT. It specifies CASSKGVGEAFF.

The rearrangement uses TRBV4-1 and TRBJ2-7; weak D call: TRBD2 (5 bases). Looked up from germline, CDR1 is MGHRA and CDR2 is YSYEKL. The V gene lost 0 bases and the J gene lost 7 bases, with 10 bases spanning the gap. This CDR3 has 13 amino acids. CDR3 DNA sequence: TGCGCCAGCAGCCAAGATGAGGGTCTTGAGCAGTACTTC. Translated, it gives CASSQDEGLEQYF.

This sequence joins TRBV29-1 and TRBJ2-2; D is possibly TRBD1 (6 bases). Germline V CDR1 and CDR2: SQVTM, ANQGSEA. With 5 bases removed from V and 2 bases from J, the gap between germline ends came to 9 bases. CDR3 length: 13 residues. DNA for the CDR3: TGCAGCGTTAGGGGGACCAACACCGGGGAGCTGTTTTTT. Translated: CSVRGTNTGELFF.

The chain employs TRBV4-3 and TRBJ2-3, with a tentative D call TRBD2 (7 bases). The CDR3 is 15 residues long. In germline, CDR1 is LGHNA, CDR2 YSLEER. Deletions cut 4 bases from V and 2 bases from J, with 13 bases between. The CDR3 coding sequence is TGCGCCAGCAGCCTCGCGGGGGCAAACACAGATACGCAGTATTTT. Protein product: CASSLAGANTDTQYF.

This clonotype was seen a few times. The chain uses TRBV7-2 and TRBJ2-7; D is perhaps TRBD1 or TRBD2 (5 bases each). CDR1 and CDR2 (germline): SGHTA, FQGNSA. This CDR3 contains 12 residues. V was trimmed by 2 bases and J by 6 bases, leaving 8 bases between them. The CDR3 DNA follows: TGTGCCAGCAGCTTAAGAGGGGTCGAGCAGTACTTC. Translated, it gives CASSLRGVEQYF.

CDR3 sequence reads: CAWSASSGTAQYF. The CDR3 DNA reads TGTGCCTGGAGTGCCAGTAGCGGGACGGCGCAGTACTTC. The V gene is TRBV30, the J gene TRBJ2-7, with TRBD2 matching over 8 bases. The CDR3 covers 13 residues. Germline trimming cut 1 base from V and 9 bases from J; bases unmatched to any gene: 8. From germline, CDR1 is GTSNPN and CDR2 SVGIG (reference sequence).

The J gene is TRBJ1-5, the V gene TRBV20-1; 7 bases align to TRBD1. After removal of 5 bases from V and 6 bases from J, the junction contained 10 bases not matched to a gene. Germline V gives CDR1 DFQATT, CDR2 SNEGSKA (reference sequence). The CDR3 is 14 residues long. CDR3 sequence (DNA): TGCAGTGCTCAAGACAGGGTTATCTCTCAGCCCCAGCATTTT. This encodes CSAQDRVISQPQHF.

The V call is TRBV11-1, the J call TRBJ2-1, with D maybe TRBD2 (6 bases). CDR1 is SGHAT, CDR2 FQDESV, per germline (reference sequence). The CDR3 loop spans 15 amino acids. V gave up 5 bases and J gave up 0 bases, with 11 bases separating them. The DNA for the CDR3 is TGTGCCAGCAGCCCGGACTACCCCTCCTACAATGAGCAGTTCTTC. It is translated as CASSPDYPSYNEQFF. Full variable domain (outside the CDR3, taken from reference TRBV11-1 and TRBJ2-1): EAEVAQSPRYKITEKSQAVAFWCDPISGHATLYWYRQILGQGPELLVQFQDESVVDDSQLPKDRFSAERLKGVDSTLKIQPAELGDSAMYLCASSPDYPSYNEQFFGPGTRLTVL.

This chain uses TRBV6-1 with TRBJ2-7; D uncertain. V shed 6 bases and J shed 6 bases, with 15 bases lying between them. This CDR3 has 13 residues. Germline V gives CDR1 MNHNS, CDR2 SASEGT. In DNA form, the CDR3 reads TGTGCCAGCAGCCCGGTGAGGTTCGCCGAGCAGTACTTC. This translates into CASSPVRFAEQYF.

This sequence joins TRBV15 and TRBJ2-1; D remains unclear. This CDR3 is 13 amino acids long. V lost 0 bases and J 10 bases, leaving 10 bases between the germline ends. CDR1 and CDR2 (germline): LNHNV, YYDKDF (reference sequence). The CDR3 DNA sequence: TGTGCCACCAGCAGAGATAATTGGAAAGAGCAGTTCTTC. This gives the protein CATSRDNWKEQFF.

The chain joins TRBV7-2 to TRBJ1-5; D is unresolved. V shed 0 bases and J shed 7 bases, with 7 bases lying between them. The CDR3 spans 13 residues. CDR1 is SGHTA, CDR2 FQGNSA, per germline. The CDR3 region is CASSLALSQPQHF. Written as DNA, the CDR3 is TGTGCCAGCAGCTTAGCGCTAAGCCAGCCCCAGCATTTT.

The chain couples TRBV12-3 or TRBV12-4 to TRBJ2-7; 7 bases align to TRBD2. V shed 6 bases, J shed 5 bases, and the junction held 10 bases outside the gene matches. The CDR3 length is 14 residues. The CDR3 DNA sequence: TGTGCCAGCAGAGCCGGCGGGGGATCAGACGAGCAGTACTTC. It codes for CASRAGGGSDEQYF.

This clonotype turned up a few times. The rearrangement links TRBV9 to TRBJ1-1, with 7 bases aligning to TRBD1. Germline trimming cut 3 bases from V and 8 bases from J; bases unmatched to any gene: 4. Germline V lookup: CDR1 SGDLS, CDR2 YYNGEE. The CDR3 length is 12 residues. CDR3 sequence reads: CASSAGQQEAFF. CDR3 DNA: TGTGCCAGCAGCGCGGGACAGCAAGAAGCTTTCTTT.

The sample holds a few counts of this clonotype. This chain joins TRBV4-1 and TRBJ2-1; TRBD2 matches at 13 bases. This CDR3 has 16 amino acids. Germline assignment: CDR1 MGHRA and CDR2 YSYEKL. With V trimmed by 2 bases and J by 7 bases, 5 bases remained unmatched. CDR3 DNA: TGCGCCAGCAGCCAATTAGGGACTAGCGGGATTAATGAGCAGTTCTTC. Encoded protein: CASSQLGTSGINEQFF.

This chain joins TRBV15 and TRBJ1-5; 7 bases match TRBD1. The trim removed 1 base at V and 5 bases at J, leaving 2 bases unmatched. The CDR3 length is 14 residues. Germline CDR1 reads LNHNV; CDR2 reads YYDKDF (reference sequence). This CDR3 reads CATSRGQGYQPQHF. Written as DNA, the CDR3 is TGTGCCACCAGCAGAGGACAGGGTTATCAGCCCCAGCATTTT.

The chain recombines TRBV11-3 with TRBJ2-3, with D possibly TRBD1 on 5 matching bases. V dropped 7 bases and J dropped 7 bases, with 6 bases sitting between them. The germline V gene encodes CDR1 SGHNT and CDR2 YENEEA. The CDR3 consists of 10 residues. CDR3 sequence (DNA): TGTGCCAGCACAGGGTATACGCAGTATTTT. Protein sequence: CASTGYTQYF.

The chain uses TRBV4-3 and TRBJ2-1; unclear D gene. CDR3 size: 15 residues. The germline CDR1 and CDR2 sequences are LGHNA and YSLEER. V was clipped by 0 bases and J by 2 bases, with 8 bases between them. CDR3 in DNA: TGCGCCAGCAGCCAAGATGGCGGTACCTACAATGAGCAGTTCTTC. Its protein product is CASSQDGGTYNEQFF.